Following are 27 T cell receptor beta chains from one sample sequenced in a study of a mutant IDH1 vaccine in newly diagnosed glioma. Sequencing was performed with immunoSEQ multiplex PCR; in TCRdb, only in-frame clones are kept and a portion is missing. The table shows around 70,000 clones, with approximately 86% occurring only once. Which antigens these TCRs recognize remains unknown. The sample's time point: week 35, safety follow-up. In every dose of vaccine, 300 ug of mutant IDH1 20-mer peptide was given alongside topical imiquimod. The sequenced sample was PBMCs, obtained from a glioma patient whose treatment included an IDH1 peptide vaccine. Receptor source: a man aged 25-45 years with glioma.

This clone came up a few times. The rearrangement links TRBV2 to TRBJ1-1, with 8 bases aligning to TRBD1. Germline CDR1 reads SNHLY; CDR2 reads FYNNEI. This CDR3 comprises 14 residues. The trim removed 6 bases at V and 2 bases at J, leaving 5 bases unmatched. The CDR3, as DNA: TGTGCCAGCAGGACCGGGACAGGTAACACTGAAGCTTTCTTT. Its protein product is CASRTGTGNTEAFF.

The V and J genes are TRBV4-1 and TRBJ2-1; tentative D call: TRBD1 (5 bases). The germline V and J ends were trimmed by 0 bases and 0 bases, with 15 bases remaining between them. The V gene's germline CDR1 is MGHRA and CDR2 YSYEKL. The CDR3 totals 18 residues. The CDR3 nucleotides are TGCGCCAGCAGCCAAGATCTTCGCAGGGTTAGCTCCTACAATGAGCAGTTCTTC. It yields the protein CASSQDLRRVSSYNEQFF.

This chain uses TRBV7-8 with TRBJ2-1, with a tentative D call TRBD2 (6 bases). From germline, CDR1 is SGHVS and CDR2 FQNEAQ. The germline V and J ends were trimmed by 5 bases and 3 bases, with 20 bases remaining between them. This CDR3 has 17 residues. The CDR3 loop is CASSRILGRYDYNEQFF. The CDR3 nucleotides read TGTGCCAGCAGCCGTATATTAGGGAGGTATGACTACAATGAGCAGTTCTTC.

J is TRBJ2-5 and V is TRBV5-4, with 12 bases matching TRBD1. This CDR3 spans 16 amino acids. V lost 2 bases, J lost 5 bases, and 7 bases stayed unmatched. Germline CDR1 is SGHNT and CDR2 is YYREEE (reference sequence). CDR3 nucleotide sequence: TGTGCCAGCAGCTTCTGGGACAGGGGGCTCCGGGAGACCCAGTACTTC. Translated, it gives CASSFWDRGLRETQYF. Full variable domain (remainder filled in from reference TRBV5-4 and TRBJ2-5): ETGVTQSPTHLIKTRGQQVTLRCSSQSGHNTVSWYQQALGQGPQFIFQYYREEENGRGNFPPRFSGLQFPNYSSELNVNALELDDSALYLCASSFWDRGLRETQYFGPGTRLLVL.

In DNA, the CDR3 is TGTGCCAGCAGTTACAACGGAGCCCCTAACTATGGCTACACCTTC. Translated: CASSYNGAPNYGYTF. The genes are TRBV6-5 and TRBJ1-2; no clear D gene. The CDR3 is made up of 15 amino acids. The V gene's germline CDR1 is MNHEY and CDR2 SVGAGI. Trimming cost V 2 bases and J 0 bases, with 10 bases left between them.

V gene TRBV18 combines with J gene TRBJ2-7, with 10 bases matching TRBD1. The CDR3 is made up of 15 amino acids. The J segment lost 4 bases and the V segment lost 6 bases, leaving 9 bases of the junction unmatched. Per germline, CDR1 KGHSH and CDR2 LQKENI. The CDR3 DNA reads TGTGCCAGCTCCACAACCGGGACAGGGGTTTACGAGCAGTACTTC. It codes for CASSTTGTGVYEQYF.

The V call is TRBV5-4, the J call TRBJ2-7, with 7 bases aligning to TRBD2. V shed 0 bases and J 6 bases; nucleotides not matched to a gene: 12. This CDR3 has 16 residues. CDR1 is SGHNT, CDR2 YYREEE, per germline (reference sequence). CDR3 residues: CASSLGLAVPAGEQYF. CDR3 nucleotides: TGTGCCAGCAGCTTGGGCCTAGCGGTCCCGGCGGGCGAGCAGTACTTC.

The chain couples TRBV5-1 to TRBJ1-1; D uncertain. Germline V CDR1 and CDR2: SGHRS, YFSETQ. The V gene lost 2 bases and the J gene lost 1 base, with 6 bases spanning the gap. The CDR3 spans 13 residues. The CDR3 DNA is TGCGCCAGCAGCTTAAACCCGAACACTGAAGCTTTCTTT. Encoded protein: CASSLNPNTEAFF.

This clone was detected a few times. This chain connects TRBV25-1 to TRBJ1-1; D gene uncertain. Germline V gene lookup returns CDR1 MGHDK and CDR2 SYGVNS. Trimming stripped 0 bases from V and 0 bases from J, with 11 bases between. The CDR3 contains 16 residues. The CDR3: CASSEYGEGMNTEAFF. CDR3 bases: TGTGCCAGCAGTGAATATGGTGAAGGCATGAACACTGAAGCTTTCTTT.

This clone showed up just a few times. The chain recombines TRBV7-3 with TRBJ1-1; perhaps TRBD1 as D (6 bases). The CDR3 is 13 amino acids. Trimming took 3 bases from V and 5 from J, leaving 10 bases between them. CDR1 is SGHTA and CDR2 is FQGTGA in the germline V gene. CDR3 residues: CASSFNRETEAFF. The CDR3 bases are TGTGCCAGCAGCTTTAACAGGGAGACTGAAGCTTTCTTT. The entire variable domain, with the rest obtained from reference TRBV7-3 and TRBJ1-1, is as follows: GAGVSQTPSNKVTEKGKYVELRCDPISGHTALYWYRQSLGQGPEFLIYFQGTGAADDSGLPNDRFFAVRPEGSVSTLKIQRTERGDSAVYLCASSFNRETEAFFGQGTRLTVV.

The CDR3 DNA sequence: TGTGCCAGTAGTACCTCAGCGGGGAGCTTCACCTATAATTCACCCCTCCACTTT. It translates to CASSTSAGSFTYNSPLHF. The V call is TRBV19, the J call TRBJ1-6; no clear D gene. The CDR3 length is 18 residues. Trimming took 4 bases from V and 2 from J, leaving 18 bases between them. Germline lookup yields CDR1 LNHDA and CDR2 SQIVND (reference sequence).

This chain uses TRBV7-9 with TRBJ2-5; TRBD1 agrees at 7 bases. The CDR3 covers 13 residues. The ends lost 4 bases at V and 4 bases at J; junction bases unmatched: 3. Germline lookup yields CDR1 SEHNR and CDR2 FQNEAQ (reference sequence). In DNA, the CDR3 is TGTGCCAGCAGCTGGGGACAGATAGAGACCCAGTACTTC. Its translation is CASSWGQIETQYF. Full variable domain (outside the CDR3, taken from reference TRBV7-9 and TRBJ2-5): DTGVSQNPRHKITKRGQNVTFRCDPISEHNRLYWYRQTLGQGPEFLTYFQNEAQLEKSRLLSDRFSAERPKGSFSTLEIQRTEQGDSAMYLCASSWGQIETQYFGPGTRLLVL.

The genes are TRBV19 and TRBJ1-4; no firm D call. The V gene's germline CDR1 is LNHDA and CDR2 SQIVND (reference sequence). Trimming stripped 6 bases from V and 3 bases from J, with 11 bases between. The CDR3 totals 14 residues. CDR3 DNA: TGTGCCAGTAGCCTGACGGCCTCTAATGAAAAACTGTTTTTT. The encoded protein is CASSLTASNEKLFF.

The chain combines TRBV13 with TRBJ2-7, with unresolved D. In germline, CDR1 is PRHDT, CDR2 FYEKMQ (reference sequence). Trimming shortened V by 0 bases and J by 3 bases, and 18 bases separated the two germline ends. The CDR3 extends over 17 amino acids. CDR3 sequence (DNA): TGTGCCAGCAGCTTAGGCTGGGCCTTAAACTCTGACTACGAGCAGTACTTC. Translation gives CASSLGWALNSDYEQYF.

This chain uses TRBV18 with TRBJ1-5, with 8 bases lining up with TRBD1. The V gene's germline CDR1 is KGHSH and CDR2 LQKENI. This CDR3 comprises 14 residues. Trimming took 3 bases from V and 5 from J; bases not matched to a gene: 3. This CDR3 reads CASSPDRADQPQHF. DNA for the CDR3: TGTGCCAGCTCACCGGACAGGGCCGATCAGCCCCAGCATTTT.

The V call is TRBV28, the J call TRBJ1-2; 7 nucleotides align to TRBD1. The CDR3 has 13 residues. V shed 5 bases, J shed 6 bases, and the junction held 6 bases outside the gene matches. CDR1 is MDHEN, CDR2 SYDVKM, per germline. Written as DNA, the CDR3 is TGTGCCAGCAGTCTCGGACAGGTGAATGGCTACACCTTC. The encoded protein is CASSLGQVNGYTF.

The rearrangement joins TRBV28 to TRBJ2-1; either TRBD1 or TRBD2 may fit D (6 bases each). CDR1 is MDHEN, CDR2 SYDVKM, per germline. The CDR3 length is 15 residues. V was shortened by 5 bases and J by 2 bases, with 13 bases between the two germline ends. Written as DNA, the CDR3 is TGTGCCAGCAGTCCCGGGGGCGGAGCCTACAATGAGCAGTTCTTC. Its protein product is CASSPGGGAYNEQFF.

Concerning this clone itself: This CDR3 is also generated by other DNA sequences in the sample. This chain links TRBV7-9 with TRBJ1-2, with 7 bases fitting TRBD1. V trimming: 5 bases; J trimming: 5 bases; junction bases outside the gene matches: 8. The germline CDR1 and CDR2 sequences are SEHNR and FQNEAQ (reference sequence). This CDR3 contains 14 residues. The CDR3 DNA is TGTGCCAGCAGCCCGGGACAGACCTTATATGGCTACACCTTC. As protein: CASSPGQTLYGYTF.

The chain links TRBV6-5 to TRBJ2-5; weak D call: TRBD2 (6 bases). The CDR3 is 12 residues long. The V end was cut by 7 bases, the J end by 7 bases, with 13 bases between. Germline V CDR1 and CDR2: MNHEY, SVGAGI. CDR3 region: CASKEGSGTQYF. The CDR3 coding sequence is TGTGCCAGCAAGGAGGGGTCGGGGACCCAGTACTTC.

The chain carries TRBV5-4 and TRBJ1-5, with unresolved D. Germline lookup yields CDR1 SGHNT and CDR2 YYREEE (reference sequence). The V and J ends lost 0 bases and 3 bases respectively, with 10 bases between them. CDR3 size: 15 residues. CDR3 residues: CASSLAGRYNQPQHF. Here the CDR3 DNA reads TGTGCCAGCAGCTTGGCAGGACGGTACAATCAGCCCCAGCATTTT.

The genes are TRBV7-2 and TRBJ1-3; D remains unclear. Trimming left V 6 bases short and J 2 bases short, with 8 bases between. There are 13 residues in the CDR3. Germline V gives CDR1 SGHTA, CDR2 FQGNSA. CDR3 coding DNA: TGTGCCAGCAGGGCCTTTACTGGAAACACCATATATTTT. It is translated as CASRAFTGNTIYF.

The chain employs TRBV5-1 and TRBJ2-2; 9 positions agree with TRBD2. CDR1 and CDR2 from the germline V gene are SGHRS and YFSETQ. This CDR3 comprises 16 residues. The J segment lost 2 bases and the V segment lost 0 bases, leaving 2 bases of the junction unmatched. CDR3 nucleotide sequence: TGCGCCAGCAGCTTGGGACTAGCGGCCAACACCGGGGAGCTGTTTTTT. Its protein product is CASSLGLAANTGELFF.

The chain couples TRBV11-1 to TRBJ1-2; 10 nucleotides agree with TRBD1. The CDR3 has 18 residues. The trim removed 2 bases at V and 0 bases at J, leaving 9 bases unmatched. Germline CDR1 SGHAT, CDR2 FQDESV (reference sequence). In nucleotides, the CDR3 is TGTGCCAGCAGCTTACGCGCGGGACAGGGGCGCACTAACTATGGCTACACCTTC. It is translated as CASSLRAGQGRTNYGYTF.

The CDR3 nucleotides are TGCGCCAGCAGCACCCCCGTTCTAGGGACAAACTATGGCTACACCTTC. Its translation: CASSTPVLGTNYGYTF. The chain has TRBV4-1 and TRBJ1-2, with D perhaps matching TRBD1 (6 bases). Trimming cost V 5 bases and J 2 bases, with 18 bases left between them. Germline values: CDR1 MGHRA, CDR2 YSYEKL. The CDR3 totals 16 residues.

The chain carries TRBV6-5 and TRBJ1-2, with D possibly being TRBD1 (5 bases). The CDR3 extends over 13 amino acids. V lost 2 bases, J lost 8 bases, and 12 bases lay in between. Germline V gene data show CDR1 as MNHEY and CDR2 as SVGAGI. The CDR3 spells CASSYGGGEGYTF. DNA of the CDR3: TGTGCCAGCAGTTACGGGGGGGGAGAGGGCTACACCTTC.

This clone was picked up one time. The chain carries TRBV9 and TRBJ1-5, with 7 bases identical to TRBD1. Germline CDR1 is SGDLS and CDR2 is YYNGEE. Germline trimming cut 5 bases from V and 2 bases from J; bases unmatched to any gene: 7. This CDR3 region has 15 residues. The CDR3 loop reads CASRDIQGRNQPQHF. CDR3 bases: TGTGCCAGCAGAGACATACAGGGGCGCAATCAGCCCCAGCATTTT.

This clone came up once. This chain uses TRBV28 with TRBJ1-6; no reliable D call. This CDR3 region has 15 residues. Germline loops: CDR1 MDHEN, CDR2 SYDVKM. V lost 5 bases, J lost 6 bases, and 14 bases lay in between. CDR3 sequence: CASSPTQARNSPLHF. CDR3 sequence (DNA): TGTGCCAGCAGTCCGACCCAGGCCCGTAATTCACCCCTCCACTTT.